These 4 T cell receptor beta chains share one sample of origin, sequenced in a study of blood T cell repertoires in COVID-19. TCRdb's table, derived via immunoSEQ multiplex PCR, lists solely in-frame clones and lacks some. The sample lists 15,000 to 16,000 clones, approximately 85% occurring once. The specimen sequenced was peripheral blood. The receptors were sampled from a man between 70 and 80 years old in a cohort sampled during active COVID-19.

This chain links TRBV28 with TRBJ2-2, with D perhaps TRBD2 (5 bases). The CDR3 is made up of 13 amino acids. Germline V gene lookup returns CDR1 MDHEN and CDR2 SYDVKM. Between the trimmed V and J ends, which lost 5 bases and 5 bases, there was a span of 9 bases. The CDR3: CASSEGGTGELFF. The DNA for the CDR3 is TGTGCCAGCAGTGAGGGTGGGACCGGGGAGCTGTTTTTT. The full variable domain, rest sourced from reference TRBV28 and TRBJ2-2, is DVKVTQSSRYLVKRTGEKVFLECVQDMDHENMFWYRQDPGLGLRLIYFSYDVKMKEKGDIPEGYSVSREKKERFSLILESASTNQTSMYLCASSEGGTGELFFGEGSRLTVL.

In nucleotides, the CDR3 is TGTGCCAGCAGTTTCGAGAGCCAGCGGGGATACGAGCAGTACTTC. Translated: CASSFESQRGYEQYF. This chain joins TRBV28 and TRBJ2-7; 7 bases map to TRBD2. This CDR3 contains 15 residues. In germline, CDR1 is MDHEN, CDR2 SYDVKM. V lost 3 bases and J lost 4; bases outside the gene matches: 9.

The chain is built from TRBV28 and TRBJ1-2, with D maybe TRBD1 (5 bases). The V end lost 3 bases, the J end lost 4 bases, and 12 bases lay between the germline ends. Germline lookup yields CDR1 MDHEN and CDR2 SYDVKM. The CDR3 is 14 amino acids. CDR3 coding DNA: TGTGCCAGCAGTTTCGAAGGACAAATCTATGGCTACACCTTC. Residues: CASSFEGQIYGYTF.

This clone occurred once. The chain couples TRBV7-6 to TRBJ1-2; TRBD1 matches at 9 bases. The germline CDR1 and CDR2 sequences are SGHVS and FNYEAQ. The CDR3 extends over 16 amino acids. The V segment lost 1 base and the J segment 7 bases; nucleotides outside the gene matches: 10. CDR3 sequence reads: CASSLDPGQGSGGYTF. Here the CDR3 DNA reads TGTGCCAGCAGCTTAGACCCGGGACAGGGTTCCGGTGGCTACACCTTC. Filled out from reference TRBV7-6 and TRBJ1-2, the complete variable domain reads GAGVSQSPRYKVTKRGQDVALRCDPISGHVSLYWYRQALGQGPEFLTYFNYEAQQDKSGLPNDRFSAERPEGSISTLTIQRTEQRDSAMYRCASSLDPGQGSGGYTFGSGTRLTVV.